This T cell receptor beta chain emerged from a study of blood T cell repertoires in COVID-19. Background on the study: In each case, the material was cDNA or gDNA derived from T cells, B-cell-depleted T cells, or PBMCs.

Sequencing was performed with immunoSEQ multiplex PCR; in TCRdb, only in-frame clones are kept and a portion is missing. The repertoire holds about 670,000 clones, with approximately 90% as singletons. The germline V gene has CDR1 ENHRY and CDR2 SYGVKD. The CDR3 extends over 15 amino acids. The V and J ends lost 4 bases and 2 bases respectively, with 14 bases between them. This chain connects TRBV10-3 to TRBJ1-1; D perhaps matches TRBD1 (6 bases). The sequence derives from a young woman with acute or convalescent COVID-19. What was sequenced was peripheral blood. The CDR3 DNA reads as TGTGCCATCAGTGTTCCCGGGACACAAAACACTGAAGCTTTCTTT. Translated: CAISVPGTQNTEAFF.